One sample yielded the 25 T cell receptor beta chains listed below, sequenced in a study of T cells in Graves' hyperthyroidism and ophthalmopathy. Authors of the study amplified TCR beta CDR3 regions from RNA transcripts. The primer set for the first-round RT-PCR of the TCR CDR3 was HTBI. MiXCR, applied by TCRdb to the multiplex PCR reads, yields one record per CDR3 protein. The table shows over 350,000 distinct CDR3 sequences, with over 12% occurring only once. Sequenced: blood. Every receptor here comes from a man aged 50-60 years with Graves' ophthalmopathy.

This clonotype was recorded many times. This chain's CDR3 is CSVEGGGANYGYTF. DNA of the CDR3: TGCAGCGTGGAGGGTGGAGGTGCTAACTATGGCTACACCTTC. The chain combines TRBV29-1 with TRBJ1-2; D not certain. The germline V and J ends were trimmed by 6 bases and 0 bases, with 14 bases remaining between them. CDR1 and CDR2 from the germline V gene are SQVTM and ANQGSEA. This CDR3 has 14 residues.

The sample holds many counts of this clonotype. The V call is TRBV12-3 or TRBV12-4, the J call TRBJ1-1, with TRBD1 matching 9 bases. The CDR3 has 15 residues. The junction had 8 bases not matched to a gene; V was cut back by 5 bases and J by 4 bases. The CDR3 DNA reads as TGTGCCAGCAGTGCCCGGGGACAGGGTGTCACTGAAGCTTTCTTT. Translation: CASSARGQGVTEAFF.

CDR3 protein: CASSSGTHNEQFF. As DNA, the CDR3 is TGTGCCAGCAGTTCCGGGACACACAATGAGCAGTTCTTC. J is TRBJ2-1 and V is TRBV6-1; D might be TRBD1 (6 bases). Germline V gives CDR1 MNHNS, CDR2 SASEGT. V lost 5 bases, J lost 5 bases, and 10 bases lay in between. The CDR3 length is 13 residues.

Many counts were recorded for this clonotype. The chain has TRBV20-1 and TRBJ2-4; D gene unclear. Trimming cost V 6 bases and J 2 bases, with 20 bases left between them. The CDR3 is 16 amino acids. CDR1 is DFQATT and CDR2 is SNEGSKA in the germline V gene (reference sequence). The CDR3 sequence is CSATPVMDGPKNIQYF. The CDR3 region has the DNA TGCAGTGCCACCCCCGTGATGGATGGGCCCAAAAACATTCAGTACTTC.

This clonotype was observed a handful of times. CDR3 in amino acids: CASSPAGLLSGNTIYF. CDR3 sequence (DNA): TGTGCCAGCAGCCCCGCGGGACTTCTCTCTGGAAACACCATATATTTT. The gene calls are TRBV7-9 and TRBJ1-3, with a weak D call TRBD1 (5 bases). Per germline, CDR1 SEHNR and CDR2 FQNEAQ (reference sequence). V was cut by 5 bases and J by 0 bases, with 14 bases left in between. The CDR3 runs to 16 residues.

The V call is TRBV11-2, the J call TRBJ2-2; maybe TRBD1 (6 bases). CDR1 and CDR2 from the germline V gene are SGHAT and FQNNGV. The V and J ends lost 5 bases and 0 bases respectively, with 16 bases between them. This CDR3 comprises 17 residues. CDR3 sequence (DNA): TGTGCCAGCAGCCCTAGACCAGGGGTATCGAACACCGGGGAGCTGTTTTTT. It translates to CASSPRPGVSNTGELFF.

This clonotype was detected many times. The chain links TRBV10-3 to TRBJ1-2; a weak D match, TRBD1 (6 bases). CDR3 length equals 13 residues. The V end was cut by 6 bases, the J end by 5 bases, with 13 bases between. Germline assignment: CDR1 ENHRY and CDR2 SYGVKD. The CDR3 bases are TGTGCCATCAGCCCGCGGGGGGCTTATGGCTACACCTTC. As protein: CAISPRGAYGYTF.

This clonotype was found many times. The chain links TRBV20-1 to TRBJ1-6; D not resolved. Trimming took 1 base from V and 5 from J, leaving 15 bases between them. The CDR3 runs 16 residues. In germline, CDR1 is DFQATT, CDR2 SNEGSKA (reference sequence). This CDR3 reads CSARAIPGSNNSPLHF. DNA for the CDR3: TGCAGTGCTAGAGCTATACCGGGGTCGAATAATTCACCCCTCCACTTT.

Turning to this clonotype: At one end, the junction sequence differs from germline, possibly due to a read error. The chain recombines TRBV12-3 or TRBV12-4 with TRBJ2-1; D may be TRBD2 (5 bases). The CDR3 runs 10 residues. CDR3 DNA sequence: TGTGTCAGCGGAGACAATGAGCAGTTCTTC. It is translated as CVSGDNEQFF.

There are many counts of this clonotype. V is TRBV7-2 and J is TRBJ1-1; D perhaps matches TRBD1 (5 bases). The CDR3 consists of 15 residues. Germline assignment: CDR1 SGHTA and CDR2 FQGNSA. V was clipped by 5 bases and J by 1 base, with 14 bases between them. The CDR3 DNA sequence: TGTGCCAGCAGCCTTACACACGGGGCGAACACTGAAGCTTTCTTT. Translated, it gives CASSLTHGANTEAFF. The full variable domain, completed using reference TRBV7-2 and TRBJ1-1, is GAGVSQSPSNKVTEKGKDVELRCDPISGHTALYWYRQSLGQGLEFLIYFQGNSAPDKSGLPSDRFSAERTGGSVSTLTIQRTQQEDSAVYLCASSLTHGANTEAFFGQGTRLTVV.

In this sample, this clonotype turned up many times. This rearrangement joins TRBV7-8 to TRBJ2-1; D is perhaps TRBD2 (6 bases). V was pared by 5 bases and J by 3 bases, with 17 bases between. The CDR3 spans 16 residues. CDR1 is SGHVS and CDR2 is FQNEAQ in the germline V gene. In nucleotides, the CDR3 is TGTGCCAGCAGCCATACCCGGGAGAGGAACTACAATGAGCAGTTCTTC. Translated, it gives CASSHTRERNYNEQFF.

This chain uses TRBV27 with TRBJ2-7, with 10 bases aligning to TRBD1. The V and J ends lost 5 bases and 4 bases, in that order; junction bases with no gene match: 8. The germline V gene encodes CDR1 MNHEY and CDR2 SMNVEV (reference sequence). The CDR3 totals 15 residues. CDR3 sequence: CASSLWTGGRYEQYF. The CDR3 nucleotides read TGTGCCAGCAGTCTCTGGACAGGGGGGCGTTACGAGCAGTACTTC.

V is TRBV19 and J is TRBJ1-1; no definite D call. The V gene's germline CDR1 is LNHDA and CDR2 SQIVND (reference sequence). V gave up 3 bases and J gave up 7 bases, with 12 bases separating them. The length of the CDR3 is 13 residues. The CDR3 nucleotides are TGTGCCAGTAGTATGGGGTCCCGGGTTGAAGCTTTCTTT. Protein product: CASSMGSRVEAFF.

The chain couples TRBV5-1 to TRBJ2-5; D perhaps matches TRBD1 (5 bases). The CDR3 sequence is 14 residues long. V was trimmed by 4 bases and J by 0 bases, leaving 10 bases between them. CDR1 is SGHRS and CDR2 is YFSETQ in the germline V gene. Written as DNA, the CDR3 is TGCGCCAGCAGCCAAAGACAGAACCAAGAGACCCAGTACTTC. Its protein is CASSQRQNQETQYF.

Ten or more counts support this clonotype. The CDR3 nucleotides are TGTGCCACCAGTGATTTACGCGGGGGGAATTACAATGAGCAGTTCTTC. Amino acids: CATSDLRGGNYNEQFF. The genes are TRBV24-1 and TRBJ2-1; 8 nucleotides match TRBD2. Per the germline V gene, CDR1 is KGHDR and CDR2 is SFDVKD. This CDR3 contains 16 residues. V lost 1 base and J lost 4; bases outside the gene matches: 5.

The sample holds many counts of this clonotype. The rearrangement joins TRBV27 to TRBJ2-7; 10 nucleotides agree with TRBD1. The ends lost 6 bases at V and 3 bases at J; junction bases unmatched: 11. The germline gives CDR1 MNHEY, CDR2 SMNVEV (reference sequence). The CDR3 is 16 amino acids. CDR3 sequence reads: CASSPTTGQGFYEQYF. The DNA for the CDR3 is TGTGCCAGCAGCCCCACGACGGGACAGGGGTTCTACGAGCAGTACTTC.

This clonotype was detected a few times. This sequence joins TRBV15 and TRBJ1-4; 7 bases fit TRBD1. The trim removed 8 bases at V and 2 bases at J, leaving 5 bases unmatched. CDR3 length: 14 residues. CDR1 and CDR2 (germline): LNHNV, YYDKDF (reference sequence). DNA for the CDR3: TGTGCCACCCTCCAACAGGGGACTAATGAAAAACTGTTTTTT. Translating gives CATLQQGTNEKLFF.

CDR3 coding DNA: TGTGCCAGCATCATATTCAATGAGCAGTTCTTC. It translates to CASIIFNEQFF. The gene calls are TRBV6-2 or TRBV6-3 and TRBJ2-1; no clear D gene. Germline V gene data show CDR1 as MNHEY and CDR2 as SVGEGT. The CDR3 length is 11 residues. V gave up 7 bases and J gave up 6 bases, with 7 bases separating them.

This clonotype was observed at least ten times. The chain is built from TRBV20-1 and TRBJ2-3; 10 bases map to TRBD1. Germline CDR1 reads DFQATT; CDR2 reads SNEGSKA (reference sequence). This CDR3 has 14 residues. J was trimmed by 4 bases and V by 7 bases; bases with no gene match: 8. Here the CDR3 DNA reads TGCAGTGAAGACAGGGGGCTTGCGCCAGATACGCAGTATTTT. It specifies CSEDRGLAPDTQYF.

The gene calls are TRBV5-1 and TRBJ2-5; no clear D. With 0 bases removed from V and 4 bases from J, the gap between germline ends came to 10 bases. This CDR3 comprises 14 residues. Germline V gives CDR1 SGHRS, CDR2 YFSETQ. This chain's CDR3 is CASSLDPGGETQYF. Here the CDR3 DNA reads TGCGCCAGCAGCTTGGATCCGGGTGGAGAGACCCAGTACTTC.

This chain connects TRBV29-1 to TRBJ2-1; 10 bases are a match to TRBD2. After removal of 7 bases from V and 9 bases from J, the junction contained 15 bases not matched to a gene. The CDR3 covers 15 residues. Germline V lookup: CDR1 SQVTM, CDR2 ANQGSEA. CDR3 region: CSAEKREGQWGEQFF. The CDR3 nucleotides read TGCAGCGCTGAGAAGCGGGAGGGCCAGTGGGGTGAGCAGTTCTTC.

This clonotype was detected many times. The J gene is TRBJ1-5, the V gene TRBV20-1; 7 positions match TRBD1. CDR3 length: 14 residues. Per germline, CDR1 DFQATT and CDR2 SNEGSKA (reference sequence). CDR3 nucleotide sequence: TGCAGCGAAGGAAGACAGGGCAGCAATCAGCCCCAGCATTTT. It is translated as CSEGRQGSNQPQHF.

This clonotype was detected many times. The chain has TRBV2 and TRBJ2-4; a weak D match, TRBD2 (5 bases). Germline CDR1 is SNHLY and CDR2 is FYNNEI. This CDR3 has 15 amino acids. The V gene lost 7 bases and the J gene lost 0 bases, with 13 bases spanning the gap. The CDR3 sequence is CASIPGILAKNIQYF. Written as DNA, the CDR3 is TGTGCCAGCATTCCGGGAATCCTAGCCAAAAACATTCAGTACTTC.

This chain connects TRBV5-6 to TRBJ2-3, with a tentative D call TRBD2 (5 bases). Trimming left V 0 bases short and J 4 bases short, with 9 bases between. Germline V gene sequence: CDR1 SGHDT, CDR2 YYEEEE. The CDR3 sequence is 14 residues long. The CDR3 reads CASSLARESDTQYF. CDR3 sequence (DNA): TGTGCCAGCAGCTTGGCGAGGGAATCAGATACGCAGTATTTT.

This clonotype was counted many times. This chain joins TRBV18 and TRBJ2-1; D call uncertain. The CDR3 loop spans 12 amino acids. Trimming took 0 bases from V and 9 from J, leaving 6 bases between them. CDR1 KGHSH and CDR2 LQKENI come from the germline V gene. CDR3 sequence (DNA): TGTGCCAGCTCACCACCCGGTGCTGAGCAGTTCTTC. Translating it yields CASSPPGAEQFF.